These 5 T cell receptor beta chains were all obtained from the same sample, sequenced in a study of cytomegalovirus exposure and HLA in healthy donors. 13 Jbeta primers and 60 Vbeta primers were used for the PCR. Assay used: immunoSEQ multiplex PCR; TCRdb lists only in-frame clones, some missing. The sample contains under 200,000 clones, approximately 79% of which appear only once. The specimen was PBMCs. These receptors all stem from a man aged 40-55 years in good health and CMV-seronegative.

The chain joins TRBV6-6 to TRBJ1-2; D is perhaps TRBD1 (5 bases). Trimming pared 0 bases from V and 0 bases from J, leaving 8 bases between. CDR3 size: 15 residues. The V gene's germline CDR1 is MNHNY and CDR2 SVGAGI (reference sequence). CDR3 DNA: TGTGCCAGCAGTTACTCGTCAGGGCCTAACTATGGCTACACCTTC. It specifies CASSYSSGPNYGYTF.

J is TRBJ2-3 and V is TRBV4-3; maybe TRBD1 (6 bases). Germline V gene sequence: CDR1 LGHNA, CDR2 YSLEER. Trimming left V 3 bases short and J 6 bases short, with 28 bases between. This CDR3 has 19 residues. In DNA form, the CDR3 reads TGCGCCAGCAGCCAGGTAGGTGGGGGCGCGATATTTACGGTCGATACGCAGTATTTT. Its translation is CASSQVGGGAIFTVDTQYF.

This rearrangement joins TRBV10-3 to TRBJ1-2; a weak D match, TRBD1 (6 bases). Germline CDR1 reads ENHRY; CDR2 reads SYGVKD. The V and J ends lost 6 bases and 8 bases respectively, with 16 bases between them. There are 13 residues in the CDR3. The CDR3 here is CAIRSQGGEGYTF. As DNA, the CDR3 is TGTGCCATCAGGTCACAGGGTGGAGAAGGCTACACCTTC.

Regarding this clone: Germline and junction disagree at one end, which may indicate a read error. Other DNA sequences in the sample encode the same CDR3. This rearrangement joins TRBV7-9 to TRBJ1-1; D is uncertain. This CDR3 has 13 amino acids. Per germline, CDR1 SEHNR and CDR2 FQNEAQ (reference sequence). The CDR3 coding sequence is TGTGCCAGCAGCTATGACACGAACACTGAAGCCTTCTTT. Protein: CASSYDTNTEAFF. Based on the CDR3 plus reference TRBV7-9 and TRBJ1-1, the full variable domain is DTGVSQNPRHKITKRGQNVTFRCDPISEHNRLYWYRQTLGQGPEFLTYFQNEAQLEKSRLLSDRFSAERPKGSFSTLEIQRTEQGDSAMYLCASSYDTNTEAFFGQGTRLTVV.

The chain uses TRBV6-5 and TRBJ1-6; D not certain. This CDR3 contains 15 residues. Trimming cost V 0 bases and J 10 bases, with 13 bases left between them. From germline, CDR1 is MNHEY and CDR2 SVGAGI. The CDR3 DNA reads as TGTGCCAGCAGTTACTCGAGGCTAGCGGGATCACCCCTCCACTTT. Protein product: CASSYSRLAGSPLHF.